Listed below are T cell receptor beta chains from one sample, sequenced in a study of T cell changes during pregnancy in multiple sclerosis. Clones were sequenced by immunoSEQ multiplex PCR, and TCRdb holds only the in-frame ones, with some missing. Here the sample spans about 43,000 clones, roughly 90% being singletons. The material sequenced was peripheral blood, taken in the second trimester of pregnancy. The receptors originated from a female donor in good health, enrolled as a control in a pregnancy study. CDR3s include the opening cysteine and the closing phenylalanine or tryptophan. Fields, in order: D gene, clone size, J gene, V gene, CDR3 DNA, CDR3 protein. The D gene is left open where the match is weak. For some rows the clone size is stated as once, few or many, or as a class when expanded; others skip it.

>NA|few|TRBJ1-5|TRBV2
TGTGCCAGCAATGGGGCCCTCAGCAATCAGCCCCAGCATTTT
CASNGALSNQPQHF
>NA|NA|TRBJ1-4|TRBV30
TGTGCCTGGAGTGTACCGTCTTGGCAGGGAAGTGAAAAACTGTTTTTT
CAWSVPSWQGSEKLFF
>NA|NA|TRBJ2-7|TRBV29-1
TGCAGCGTTGAGGGCAGGTCCTACGAGCAGTACTTC
CSVEGRSYEQYF
>TRBD1|NA|TRBJ1-3|TRBV4-3
TGCGCCAGCAGCCTAGAATGGGGACAGGGAGTTTTTGGATCTGGAAACACCATATATTTT
CASSLEWGQGVFGSGNTIYF
>NA|NA|TRBJ2-2|TRBV5-1
TGCGCCAGCAGCCGGGTAGGAGGGGAGAACACCGGGGAGCTGTTTTTT
CASSRVGGENTGELFF
>NA|NA|TRBJ1-2|TRBV27
TGTGCCAGCAGTTTTAGGACAATGTCTGGCTACACCTTC
CASSFRTMSGYTF
>TRBD1|NA|TRBJ1-1|TRBV5-4
TGTGCCAGCAGCTCGGCGGACAGGGTCGCTGAAGCTTTCTTT
CASSSADRVAEAFF
>NA|NA|TRBJ1-1|TRBV7-8
TGTGCCAGCAGCTACCAGGTCCGTTTGGCGAACACTGAAGCTTTCTTT
CASSYQVRLANTEAFF
>TRBD1|NA|TRBJ2-3|TRBV29-1
TGCAGCGTTGAGGCAGGGGGCTTAGATACGCAGTATTTT
CSVEAGGLDTQYF
>NA|NA|TRBJ2-3|TRBV27
TGTGCCAGCAGTTCGCCGGCGGCCCTCGAGGATACGCAGTATTTT
CASSSPAALEDTQYF
>TRBD1|NA|TRBJ1-1|TRBV6-1
TGTGCCAGCAGTGGGACAGGGGTAGGCACTGAAGCTTTCTTT
CASSGTGVGTEAFF
>TRBD1|NA|TRBJ2-3|TRBV27
TGTGCCAGCAGTTCCCTCAAGACAGGGGGGAACACAGATACGCAGTATTTT
CASSSLKTGGNTDTQYF
>TRBD2|NA|TRBJ2-1|TRBV7-8
TGTGCCAGCAGCGCAATACTAGCGGGAGTGGCCGAGCAGTTCTTC
CASSAILAGVAEQFF
>TRBD1|NA|TRBJ2-7|TRBV27
TGTGCCAGCAGTTTAGCGGGACAGGTCTACGAGCAGTACTTC
CASSLAGQVYEQYF
>NA|few|TRBJ1-1|TRBV30
TGTGCCTGGAATTTCGAGGTGGGCACTGAAGCTTTCTTT
CAWNFEVGTEAFF
>TRBD2|few|TRBJ2-7|TRBV18
TGTGCCAGCTCACCGAGTCGACTAGCGCCCTACGAGCAGTACTTC
CASSPSRLAPYEQYF
>NA|NA|TRBJ1-1|TRBV27
TGTGCCAGCAGACCGACAGGTATCCTGAACACTGAAGCTTTCTTT
CASRPTGILNTEAFF
>NA|NA|TRBJ2-1|TRBV18
TGTGCCAGCTCACCGTCGGTTAACAATGAGCAGTTCTTC
CASSPSVNNEQFF
>NA|few|TRBJ1-4|TRBV18
TGTGCCAGCTCACCAACTGGCCCAGGGATTAATGAAAAACTGTTTTTT
CASSPTGPGINEKLFF
>TRBD1|NA|TRBJ1-1|TRBV19
TGTGCCAGTAGTATGTTAGACAGGGATAACACTGAAGCTTTCTTT
CASSMLDRDNTEAFF
>TRBD2|NA|TRBJ2-7|TRBV19
TGTGCCAGTGGCCCGCGACTAGCGGGAGGGCCGGTCTACGAGCAGTACTTC
CASGPRLAGGPVYEQYF
>NA|NA|TRBJ2-1|TRBV5-4
TGTGCCAGCACCCCGACAGGGAGGTACAATGAGCAGTTCTTC
CASTPTGRYNEQFF